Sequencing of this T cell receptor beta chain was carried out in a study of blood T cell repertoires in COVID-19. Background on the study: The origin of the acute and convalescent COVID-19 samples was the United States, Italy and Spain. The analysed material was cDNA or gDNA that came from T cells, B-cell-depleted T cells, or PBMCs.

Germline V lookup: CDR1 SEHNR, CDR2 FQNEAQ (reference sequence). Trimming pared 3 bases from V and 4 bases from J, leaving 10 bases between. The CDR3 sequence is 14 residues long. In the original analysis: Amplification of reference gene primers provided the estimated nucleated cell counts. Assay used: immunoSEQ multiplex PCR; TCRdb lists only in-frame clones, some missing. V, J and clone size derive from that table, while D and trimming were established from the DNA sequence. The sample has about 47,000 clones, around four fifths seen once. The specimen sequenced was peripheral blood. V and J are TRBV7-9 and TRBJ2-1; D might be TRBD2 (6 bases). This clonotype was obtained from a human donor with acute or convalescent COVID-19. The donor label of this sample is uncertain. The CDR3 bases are TGTGCCAGCAGCTTGTCTAGCGTTTACAATGAGCAGTTCTTC. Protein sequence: CASSLSSVYNEQFF.